This T cell receptor (beta chain) was sequenced for a study of blood T cells in healthy people across ages. The CDR3 contains 16 residues. The ends lost 1 base at V and 4 bases at J; junction bases unmatched: 8. The second PCR ran about 6 to 11 cycles with a sample-barcoded 5' primer and J-beta primers. TCRdb recomputed calls from the 5' RACE reads with MiXCR, one row per CDR3 protein. The data contain just over 1 million distinct CDR3 sequences, 45% of them singletons. This clonotype appeared a few times. The J gene is TRBJ2-3, the V gene TRBV12-3 or TRBV12-4; 7 nucleotides match TRBD2. Sequenced material: blood. The sequence came from an older woman in good health. DNA for the CDR3: TGTGCCAGCAGTTTAGGAGTGGCGGGAGCGGCAGATACGCAGTATTTT. This encodes CASSLGVAGAADTQYF.